This entry is about one T cell receptor (beta chain). It lacks a known antigen. No base qualities exist here, and no much larger clone lies one base off it. Exclusion was applied to patients with uncontrolled infections, other autoimmune diseases, pregnancy or lactation. Diagnoses relied on clinical symptoms, serum thyroxine and TRAb, thyroid ultrasound and orbital computed tomography. Trizol reagent was used to extract total RNA, and RNA quality was then checked on an Agilent 2100 Bioanalyzer. This entry comes from a study of T cells in Graves' hyperthyroidism and ophthalmopathy (dated by TCRdb to the late 2010s). Concerning the study at large: TCR V-J signatures able to tell the groups apart were searched for in a discovery cohort of 90 to 100 patients, of whom over 40 had Graves' ophthalmopathy and about 60 had stable Graves' hyperthyroidism. Prospective prediction of ophthalmopathy was tested in an independent validation cohort consisting of fewer than 20 hyperthyroidism patients and some 15 patients who later progressed to ophthalmopathy. The 90 or so discovery patients were randomly split 7:3 into training and test sets. The study also compared thyroid tissue and blood T-cell repertoires from a handful of Graves' hyperthyroidism patients. After sampling, hyperthyroidism patients received methimazole starting at 30 mg daily, and ophthalmopathy patients received high-dose intravenous methylprednisolone. TCR Vbeta CDR3 sequencing of 140 or so peripheral blood samples (43 ophthalmopathy, around 80 hyperthyroidism and some 17 progressor patients) is reported in the paper.

The investigation overall reported the following: In validation, progression to ophthalmopathy was predicted by the model with around 70% sensitivity and around 75% specificity, a median of approximately 7.1 months before onset. Sample size was not statistically predetermined, and blinding of investigators to group allocation was not performed. Blood samples also contained most of the expanded thyroid clonotypes (frequency above 0.001), which suggests that blood repertoires may reflect thyroid immune responses. A model built on a 13 V-J signature distinguished ophthalmopathy from stable hyperthyroidism, reaching over 85% sensitivity and 81.08% specificity in cross-validation and 80%/75% in testing.

The TCR beta CDR3 regions were amplified from the RNA transcripts. A first-round RT-PCR of the TCR CDR3 used the HTBI primer set with the Qiagen OneStep RT-PCR kit. Libraries were constructed in a second round of multiplex PCR, after which size selection and purification were performed. Sequencing of the libraries was done on an Illumina HiSeq2000 using paired-end 100 bp reads. In the paper's pipeline: SOAPnuke was used to process the raw data, removing reads that contained adapters or uncalled bases, had a mean Phred below 15, or lacked an exact match to the constant primer or identifier. COPE v1.2.5 was used to merge the high-quality paired reads, and each unique nucleotide sequence was defined as a clonotype. MiTCR v1.1 was used to align the clonotypes against IMGT TRBV, TRBD and TRBJ reference segments. The analysis included only V-J combinations with a frequency above 0.0001, which together covered approximately 99% of the repertoires. A TCS score was defined as the ratio of F50 (clonal expansion) to E x V (chaos), with BLOSUM62-based TCRdist applied between CDR3 peptides within each V-J. Welch's t-statistics and random forest reduced 514 V-J features to 10 to 15, which were used in a naive Bayes classifier (R e1071). Thyroid-blood repertoire similarity was quantified with the Morisita-Horn index. Starting from the raw public reads, TCRdb applied fastp trimming at Q25, assembled clones with MiXCR and retained in-frame beta chains. Merged by CDR3 protein, the rows form single entries marked with the most common genes and DNA. The authors' filters were not applied to this entry. This sample holds roughly 500,000 distinct CDR3 sequences; 46% were observed only once. The ten largest clones add up to 15% to 20% of the sample.

The sequencing input was peripheral blood or thyroid tissue (not recorded which). The sequence came from an adult woman with Graves' disease, either hyperthyroidism or ophthalmopathy (not recorded which).

The CDR3 protein is CASSLERGGQPQHF. The nucleotide sequence reads TGTGCCAGCAGTCTTGAGAGAGGGGGTCAGCCCCAGCATTTT. In this chain, TRBV6-5 is recombined with TRBJ1-5; TRBD1 could be the D gene, as 6 bases match. The V and J ends are trimmed by 5 bases and 6 bases, leaving 14 bases between them. CDR1 is given as MNHEY and CDR2 as SVGAGI, both from the germline V gene. The CDR3 starts with the cysteine, ends with the phenylalanine, and has 14 residues. The entry retains the CDR3 DNA only, 42 bases that are in frame from base 1.